This entry concerns a single T cell receptor beta chain. No antigen is known for it. The data were taken from a study of breast tumors, draining lymph nodes, adjacent tissues. Breast cancer patients provided tissue from their axillary draining lymph nodes. Study results and caveats: Luminal-like breast cancer showed significantly higher tumor–nontumor repertoire similarity than basal-like. Compared with lymph nodes, tumors were less diverse; compared with nontumor tissue, more. That most tumor T cells come from lymph nodes remained unproven.

The ends were cut back, 6 bases at V and 0 bases at J, with 15 bases in the middle. CDR1 MDHEN and CDR2 SYDVKM come from the germline V gene. The CDR3 length is 15 residues. TCRdb passed the multiplex PCR reads through MiXCR, listing each CDR3 protein once. The sample lists around 290,000 distinct CDR3 sequences; about 33% were seen once. This chain uses TRBV28 with TRBJ2-7; D is unclear. Specimen: axillary lymph node tissue. The sequence was obtained from a female donor with breast cancer. Some clones in this sample may be carry-over from other donors' samples. CDR3: CASSLSEAGSYEQYF. Written as DNA, the CDR3 is TGTGCCAGCAGCCTAAGTGAGGCCGGCTCCTACGAGCAGTACTTC.